Listed here are 32 T cell receptor beta chains from one sample, sequenced in a study of beta chain features in type 1 diabetes. The sequenced template was cDNA made from the entire isolated RNA. The repertoire was sequenced with immunoSEQ multiplex PCR; TCRdb's copy has only in-frame clones and lacks some. This sample has about 470,000 clones, with 25% to 35% found just once. The sample was naive CD4+ T cells from blood. Source of these receptors: a man aged 18-30 years in good health.

This clone was seen a few times. The chain combines TRBV4-3 with TRBJ2-1, with TRBD2 matching over 10 bases. This CDR3 comprises 18 residues. Per germline, CDR1 LGHNA and CDR2 YSLEER. The V segment lost 0 bases and the J segment 2 bases; nucleotides outside the gene matches: 7. The CDR3 spells CASSQEASGSGTYNEQFF. The CDR3 nucleotides read TGCGCCAGCAGCCAAGAGGCTAGCGGGAGTGGCACCTACAATGAGCAGTTCTTC.

The chain has TRBV15 and TRBJ2-1; D gene unclear. Germline CDR1 is LNHNV and CDR2 is YYDKDF (reference sequence). V gave up 8 bases and J gave up 2 bases, with 4 bases separating them. The CDR3 loop spans 11 amino acids. CDR3 DNA: TGTGCCACCGCAACCTACAATGAGCAGTTCTTC. It encodes CATATYNEQFF.

The genes are TRBV2 and TRBJ2-2, with 9 bases matching TRBD1. This CDR3 spans 16 amino acids. CDR1 and CDR2 from the germline V gene are SNHLY and FYNNEI. J lost 6 bases, V lost 6 bases, and 11 bases had no gene match. This CDR3 is CASSRTGGAGPGELFF. The CDR3 DNA is TGTGCCAGCAGCCGAACAGGGGGCGCAGGGCCCGGGGAGCTGTTTTTT.

This clone was found once. This chain connects TRBV30 to TRBJ1-4; maybe TRBD1 (5 bases). Germline V gene lookup returns CDR1 GTSNPN and CDR2 SVGIG (reference sequence). V lost 5 bases to trimming and J lost 3 bases, with 13 bases between them. The CDR3 totals 14 residues. CDR3 protein: CAWGARTPNEKLFF. For the CDR3, the DNA is TGTGCCTGGGGGGCCAGGACACCTAATGAAAAACTGTTTTTT. Full variable domain (remainder filled in from reference TRBV30 and TRBJ1-4): SQTIHQWPATLVQPVGSPLSLECTVEGTSNPNLYWYRQAAGRGLQLLFYSVGIGQISSEVPQNLSASRPQDRQFILSSKKLLLSDSGFYLCAWGARTPNEKLFFGSGTQLSVL.

This clone was seen a few times. The V call is TRBV30, the J call TRBJ2-1; D is tentatively TRBD1 or TRBD2 (5 bases each). With 0 bases removed from V and 2 bases from J, the gap between germline ends came to 14 bases. There are 16 residues in the CDR3. The germline gives CDR1 GTSNPN, CDR2 SVGIG (reference sequence). The CDR3 DNA reads as TGTGCCTGGAGTGTACTGAGGGGATATACCTACAATGAGCAGTTCTTC. This gives the protein CAWSVLRGYTYNEQFF.

V usage is TRBV2 and J usage is TRBJ1-4; D unresolved. Trimming shortened V by 8 bases and J by 2 bases, and 9 bases separated the two germline ends. Germline lookup yields CDR1 SNHLY and CDR2 FYNNEI. CDR3 length: 13 amino acids. As DNA, the CDR3 is TGTGCCAGCTCTGGAGAGACTAATGAAAAACTGTTTTTT. This gives the protein CASSGETNEKLFF.

The J gene is TRBJ2-7, the V gene TRBV28, with 8 bases identical to TRBD2. The V gene's germline CDR1 is MDHEN and CDR2 SYDVKM. V lost 4 bases and J lost 2; bases outside the gene matches: 10. The CDR3 runs to 16 residues. The CDR3 protein is CASSSPPTSGTYEQYF. CDR3 bases: TGTGCCAGCAGTTCACCCCCCACTAGCGGAACCTACGAGCAGTACTTC.

The chain couples TRBV25-1 to TRBJ2-5, with D perhaps matching TRBD1 or TRBD2 (6 bases each). The CDR3 has 15 residues. Trimming removed 1 base at V and 8 bases at J, with 17 bases between. The germline gives CDR1 MGHDK, CDR2 SYGVNS. In nucleotides, the CDR3 is TGTGCCAGCAGTGAATTGGAGGGGGGCACTCAAACCCAGTACTTC. Translating it yields CASSELEGGTQTQYF.

This clone showed up just a few times. This sequence joins TRBV29-1 and TRBJ1-1, with D unclear. CDR3 length equals 11 residues. Germline assignment: CDR1 SQVTM and CDR2 ANQGSEA. V was pared by 4 bases and J by 4 bases, with 7 bases between. The CDR3 DNA is TGCAGCGTTGGCGAGGGCACTGAAGCTTTCTTT. It yields the protein CSVGEGTEAFF.

The chain carries TRBV15 and TRBJ2-3; 8 nucleotides align to TRBD2. The junction had 3 bases not matched to a gene; V was cut back by 0 bases and J by 1 base. Germline V gives CDR1 LNHNV, CDR2 YYDKDF (reference sequence). The CDR3 is made up of 16 amino acids. The CDR3 nucleotides are TGTGCCACCAGCAGAGATCGGCGGGGGGGCACAGATACGCAGTATTTT. Residues: CATSRDRRGGTDTQYF.

This clone was found a few times. The chain links TRBV4-3 to TRBJ2-5; 9 bases are a match to TRBD2. Germline V gives CDR1 LGHNA, CDR2 YSLEER. Trimming took 1 base from V and 2 from J; bases not matched to a gene: 2. The CDR3 is 15 amino acids. The CDR3 region has the DNA TGCGCCAGCAGCCAAGGACTAGCGGATCAAGAGACCCAGTACTTC. Translating it yields CASSQGLADQETQYF.

This clone was seen more than once but under ten times. The chain joins TRBV2 to TRBJ1-2; 7 bases fit TRBD1. Germline CDR1 SNHLY, CDR2 FYNNEI. The CDR3 is 15 residues long. J was trimmed by 7 bases and V by 2 bases; bases with no gene match: 10. In DNA, the CDR3 is TGTGCCAGCAGTGAATACCCACAGGGGTACGCTGGCTACACCTTC. It is translated as CASSEYPQGYAGYTF. Looking up the rest from reference TRBV2 and TRBJ1-2 gives the full variable domain: EPEVTQTPSHQVTQMGQEVILRCVPISNHLYFYWYRQILGQKVEFLVSFYNNEISEKSEIFDDQFSVERPDGSNFTLKIRSTKLEDSAMYFCASSEYPQGYAGYTFGSGTRLTVV.

The V gene is TRBV4-1, the J gene TRBJ2-7; a possible D gene is TRBD1 (5 bases). There are 12 residues in the CDR3. The germline V and J ends were trimmed by 3 bases and 5 bases, with 8 bases remaining between them. Germline V lookup: CDR1 MGHRA, CDR2 YSYEKL. The CDR3 nucleotides read TGCGCCAGCAGCCACACAGGTAACGAGCAGTACTTC. Residues: CASSHTGNEQYF.

V and J are TRBV30 and TRBJ2-3, with TRBD2 as a possible D gene (5 bases). Per germline, CDR1 GTSNPN and CDR2 SVGIG (reference sequence). The CDR3 has 13 amino acids. Trimming stripped 4 bases from V and 7 bases from J, with 15 bases between. The chain's CDR3 is CAWKRFSGHTQYF. Here the CDR3 DNA reads TGTGCCTGGAAGCGGTTTTCGGGTCATACGCAGTATTTT.

This clone was picked up a small number of times. The DNA of the CDR3 is TGTGCCTGGAGTGTACTCGGGCTAGCGGGAGTAAATACGCAGTATTTT. As protein: CAWSVLGLAGVNTQYF. The V call is TRBV30, the J call TRBJ2-3; TRBD2 agrees at 10 bases. The germline gives CDR1 GTSNPN, CDR2 SVGIG (reference sequence). J gave up 7 bases and V 0 bases, and 10 bases lay outside the gene matches. CDR3 size: 16 residues.

This clone appeared a few times. The chain combines TRBV7-9 with TRBJ2-3; possibly TRBD1 for D (6 bases). The CDR3 sequence is 14 residues long. The V end lost 5 bases, the J end lost 1 base, and 10 bases lay between the germline ends. Per the germline V gene, CDR1 is SEHNR and CDR2 is FQNEAQ (reference sequence). CDR3 in DNA: TGTGCCAGCAGCGCCCGGACAGGCACAGATACGCAGTATTTT. It translates to CASSARTGTDTQYF.

The chain employs TRBV15 and TRBJ2-1; TRBD2 matches 14 bases. J lost 4 bases, V lost 8 bases, and 7 bases had no gene match. This CDR3 has 16 amino acids. Germline values: CDR1 LNHNV, CDR2 YYDKDF (reference sequence). DNA of the CDR3: TGTGCCACCGTTGGGACTAGCGGGAGTCGTTACAATGAGCAGTTCTTC. It translates to CATVGTSGSRYNEQFF.

The V and J genes are TRBV30 and TRBJ2-2; 7 nucleotides line up with TRBD1. The J segment lost 3 bases and the V segment lost 1 base, leaving 8 bases of the junction unmatched. This CDR3 is 16 amino acids long. Germline V gene lookup returns CDR1 GTSNPN and CDR2 SVGIG (reference sequence). CDR3 sequence (DNA): TGTGCCTGGAGTGGAGGGGGACAGACCTACACCGGGGAGCTGTTTTTT. Amino acid sequence: CAWSGGGQTYTGELFF.

J is TRBJ2-1 and V is TRBV7-9; perhaps D is TRBD1 or TRBD2 (5 bases each). This CDR3 is built from 15 residues. V lost 5 bases and J lost 10, with 21 bases in between. CDR1 and CDR2 (germline): SEHNR, FQNEAQ (reference sequence). The chain's CDR3 is CASSPRRSGLIEQFF. The CDR3 DNA sequence: TGTGCCAGCAGCCCTAGGAGGTCAGGGTTGATCGAGCAGTTCTTC.

There are a few counts of this clone. The CDR3 is CASSDSGSVEQFF. Written as DNA, the CDR3 is TGTGCCAGCAGTGATAGCGGGAGCGTTGAGCAGTTCTTC. This chain uses TRBV25-1 with TRBJ2-1, with 9 positions matching TRBD2. V lost 3 bases and J lost 9; bases outside the gene matches: 3. CDR1 and CDR2 from the germline V gene are MGHDK and SYGVNS. CDR3 length: 13 residues.

This rearrangement joins TRBV29-1 to TRBJ1-5; D is perhaps TRBD1 (6 bases). The CDR3 contains 14 residues. Trimming stripped 4 bases from V and 2 bases from J, with 12 bases between. Germline V CDR1 and CDR2: SQVTM, ANQGSEA. The chain's CDR3 is CSVARGGGNQPQHF. The CDR3 DNA reads as TGCAGCGTTGCCAGGGGAGGGGGCAATCAGCCCCAGCATTTT.

This clone has more than one count but fewer than ten. The V call is TRBV7-2, the J call TRBJ2-4; no firm D call. In germline, CDR1 is SGHTA, CDR2 FQGNSA. V shed 5 bases and J shed 1 base, with 9 bases lying between them. This CDR3 has 14 amino acids. In DNA form, the CDR3 reads TGTGCCAGCAGCACCAATCTGGCCAAAAACATTCAGTACTTC. Its protein product is CASSTNLAKNIQYF.

The chain uses TRBV29-1 and TRBJ2-1; D is unclear. The CDR3 is 14 amino acids. Deletions cut 7 bases from V and 3 bases from J, with 16 bases between. CDR1 SQVTM and CDR2 ANQGSEA come from the germline V gene. The CDR3 sequence: CSGVDPLLYNEQFF. CDR3 coding DNA: TGCAGCGGGGTGGACCCCTTACTCTACAATGAGCAGTTCTTC.

The chain joins TRBV29-1 to TRBJ1-4; weak D call: TRBD1 (6 bases). The germline V and J ends were trimmed by 4 bases and 8 bases, with 17 bases remaining between them. Germline lookup yields CDR1 SQVTM and CDR2 ANQGSEA. The CDR3 is 14 amino acids. The CDR3 DNA is TGCAGCGTTGGGGACACGAGAACGGGGGAAAAACTGTTTTTT. It translates to CSVGDTRTGEKLFF.

This clone was detected a few times. This chain uses TRBV7-2 with TRBJ1-5; 9 bases align to TRBD1. This CDR3 is built from 14 residues. V dropped 8 bases and J dropped 9; count of bases not matched to a gene: 11. The germline gives CDR1 SGHTA, CDR2 FQGNSA. CDR3 residues: CASGPSRDRAPQHF. CDR3 sequence (DNA): TGTGCCAGCGGACCGAGCCGGGACAGGGCGCCCCAGCATTTT.

This clone occurred a few times. The gene calls are TRBV10-3 and TRBJ1-2; 7 bases align to TRBD1. With V trimmed by 3 bases and J by 4 bases, 2 bases remained unmatched. This CDR3 spans 13 amino acids. CDR1 and CDR2 from the germline V gene are ENHRY and SYGVKD. The CDR3 bases are TGTGCCATCAGTGAAGGGGGCTTCTATGGCTACACCTTC. It codes for CAISEGGFYGYTF.

The gene calls are TRBV30 and TRBJ1-3; 9 bases line up with TRBD1. J gave up 4 bases and V 3 bases, and 7 bases lay outside the gene matches. CDR3 size: 15 residues. Germline V gene sequence: CDR1 GTSNPN, CDR2 SVGIG (reference sequence). CDR3 sequence reads: CAWRSDRGSGNTIYF. As DNA, the CDR3 is TGTGCCTGGAGGAGCGACAGGGGGTCCGGAAACACCATATATTTT.

This clone was detected a few times. V is TRBV29-1 and J is TRBJ2-1; the D call may be TRBD1 or TRBD2 (6 bases each). V lost 5 bases to trimming and J lost 10 bases, with 15 bases between them. Germline V gene sequence: CDR1 SQVTM, CDR2 ANQGSEA. This CDR3 comprises 12 residues. The CDR3 region has the DNA TGCAGCGTTATCCCCCGGGGGCTAGAGCAGTTCTTC. Translated: CSVIPRGLEQFF.

This chain uses TRBV10-3 with TRBJ2-3; D gene unclear. The CDR3 loop spans 13 amino acids. Trimming pared 7 bases from V and 0 bases from J, leaving 8 bases between. Germline lookup yields CDR1 ENHRY and CDR2 SYGVKD. In DNA, the CDR3 is TGTGCCATCAAGGAATCCAGCACAGATACGCAGTATTTT. Amino acid sequence: CAIKESSTDTQYF.

The chain uses TRBV5-1 and TRBJ1-2, with D unresolved. The CDR3 totals 13 residues. Germline V gene lookup returns CDR1 SGHRS and CDR2 YFSETQ. V was shortened by 4 bases and J by 4 bases, with 11 bases between the two germline ends. CDR3 nucleotide sequence: TGCGCCAGCAGCCCGGCTCAGCCCTATGGCTACACCTTC. This encodes CASSPAQPYGYTF.

The chain couples TRBV4-1 to TRBJ2-5, with D perhaps TRBD2 (5 bases). The CDR3 totals 17 residues. Trimming shortened V by 0 bases and J by 4 bases, and 18 bases separated the two germline ends. In germline, CDR1 is MGHRA, CDR2 YSYEKL. In DNA, the CDR3 is TGCGCCAGCAGCCAAGACCGGGCGGGCCCCGAGGGAGAGACCCAGTACTTC. Its translation: CASSQDRAGPEGETQYF.

V gene TRBV11-2 combines with J gene TRBJ2-7; possibly TRBD2 for D (5 bases). The germline V gene has CDR1 SGHAT and CDR2 FQNNGV. The germline V and J ends were trimmed by 1 base and 0 bases, with 7 bases remaining between them. The CDR3 consists of 14 residues. This CDR3 reads CASSLAGFSYEQYF. CDR3 bases: TGTGCCAGCAGCTTAGCGGGGTTCTCCTACGAGCAGTACTTC. Filled out from reference TRBV11-2 and TRBJ2-7, the complete variable domain reads EAGVAQSPRYKIIEKRQSVAFWCNPISGHATLYWYQQILGQGPKLLIQFQNNGVVDDSQLPKDRFSAERLKGVDSTLKIQPAKLEDSAVYLCASSLAGFSYEQYFGPGTRLTVT.